This TCR beta chain appears in the sequencing data of a study of vaccination effects on CD4 cells after COVID-19. Study-wide context: Sequencing was preceded by expansion of antigen-specific CD4+ T cells with viral peptide pools in the ViraFEST assay. After the second dose, samples were taken at median day 72.

About this clone: What it binds is not known.

Sequencing was performed with immunoSEQ multiplex PCR; in TCRdb, only in-frame clones are kept and a portion is missing. Found here are tens of thousands of clones, approximately 72% of them singletons; the top ten hold under 8%. Researchers isolated CD4+ T cells once approximately eleven days of culture had elapsed. Documented for the person is a PCR-confirmed SARS-CoV-2 infection occurring between March and December 2020. Participants completed two doses of the BNT162b2 or mRNA-1273 vaccine. IL-2 medium was substituted for half the medium on days 3 and 7. The V end lost 1 base, the J end lost 3 bases, and 9 bases lay between the germline ends. The CDR3 runs to 15 residues. Germline assignment: CDR1 KGHDR and CDR2 SFDVKD.

The chain combines TRBV24-1 with TRBJ2-1; D may match TRBD1 or TRBD2 (5 bases each). This TCR was sampled from a human donor who had a prior SARS-CoV-2 infection. The material was CD4+ T cells from PBMCs cultured without peptide, obtained after COVID-19 vaccination. CDR3 sequence (DNA): TGTGCCACCAGTGATTTCCGGGACGGCTACAATGAGCAGTTCTTC. As protein: CATSDFRDGYNEQFF.